The text below deals with one T cell receptor beta chain. The data originate from a study of T cell repertoires in ileal Crohn's disease. Looking at the study overall: Median disease duration was approximately eight years; roughly 35% smoked at surgery.

Clones were read by immunoSEQ multiplex PCR, and TCRdb kept only the in-frame ones, dropping some. The sample holds approximately 11,000 clones, about four fifths seen once. Germline V gene sequence: CDR1 SGHDT, CDR2 YYEEEE. The CDR3 totals 15 residues. V shed 3 bases and J 3 bases; nucleotides not matched to a gene: 5. The chain uses TRBV5-6 and TRBJ1-4, with 7 bases that match TRBD1. The sample was ileal tissue. This receptor was obtained from an adult with Crohn's disease. The CDR3 loop is CASSSIRGSNEKLFF. In DNA, the CDR3 is TGTGCCAGCAGCTCCATCAGGGGGTCTAATGAAAAACTGTTTTTT.